The 28 T cell receptor beta chains below all came from one sample that was sequenced in a study of blood T cell repertoires in COVID-19. The assay was immunoSEQ multiplex PCR, and TCRdb's table has in-frame clones only and misses some. There are around 130,000 clones in the sample; around 84% occur only once, and 15% to 20% lies in the top ten. Material for sequencing was peripheral blood. The origin of the receptors is a woman aged 80 or over with acute or convalescent COVID-19.

The chain has TRBV4-1 and TRBJ2-3, with 14 bases that match TRBD2. The CDR3 covers 21 residues. The germline CDR1 and CDR2 sequences are MGHRA and YSYEKL. V gave up 2 bases and J gave up 0 bases; unmatched junction bases: 13. CDR3 in amino acids: CASSQKILGLAGEVSTDTQYF. The CDR3 bases are TGCGCCAGCAGCCAAAAAATATTGGGACTAGCGGGAGAGGTTAGCACAGATACGCAGTATTTT.

The chain couples TRBV7-9 to TRBJ2-5; 10 bases line up with TRBD1. J lost 2 bases, V lost 1 base, and 4 bases had no gene match. The CDR3 spans 16 residues. The germline V gene has CDR1 SEHNR and CDR2 FQNEAQ (reference sequence). For the CDR3, the DNA is TGTGCCAGCAGCTTAGGGGACAGGGGAGGACAAGAGACCCAGTACTTC. Amino acid sequence: CASSLGDRGGQETQYF.

V is TRBV7-8 and J is TRBJ2-7; 12 bases are shared with TRBD1. CDR3 size: 15 residues. Looked up from germline, CDR1 is SGHVS and CDR2 is FQNEAQ. The V segment lost 1 base and the J segment 6 bases; nucleotides outside the gene matches: 4. CDR3 loop: CASSLVGTGGGEQYF. In DNA form, the CDR3 reads TGTGCCAGCAGCTTAGTTGGGACAGGGGGCGGCGAGCAGTACTTC.

The chain carries TRBV11-2 and TRBJ1-4, with 7 bases lining up with TRBD1. Germline V lookup: CDR1 SGHAT, CDR2 FQNNGV. With V trimmed by 1 base and J by 0 bases, 11 bases remained unmatched. This CDR3 has 19 amino acids. The CDR3 sequence: CASSLVSTGRTSTNEKLFF. CDR3 DNA: TGTGCCAGCAGCTTAGTTTCGACAGGGCGAACCTCAACTAATGAAAAACTGTTTTTT.

The chain recombines TRBV7-9 with TRBJ1-6; D is ambiguous. CDR3 length equals 12 residues. CDR1 is SEHNR and CDR2 is FQNEAQ in the germline V gene (reference sequence). V was shortened by 1 base and J by 9 bases, with 4 bases between the two germline ends. The CDR3 spells CASSLDSSPLHF. In DNA form, the CDR3 reads TGTGCCAGCAGCTTAGATAGTTCACCCCTCCACTTT. Using reference TRBV7-9 and TRBJ1-6 for the parts outside the CDR3, the full variable domain is DTGVSQNPRHKITKRGQNVTFRCDPISEHNRLYWYRQTLGQGPEFLTYFQNEAQLEKSRLLSDRFSAERPKGSFSTLEIQRTEQGDSAMYLCASSLDSSPLHFGNGTRLTVT.

This chain joins TRBV7-2 and TRBJ2-4; 8 positions match TRBD2. After removal of 5 bases from V and 4 bases from J, the junction contained 13 bases not matched to a gene. Germline CDR1 and CDR2: SGHTA and FQGNSA. This CDR3 is 17 amino acids long. The CDR3 region has the DNA TGTGCCAGCAGCCCCCGCAGGGGTAGCGGGATTAAAAACATTCAGTACTTC. It is translated as CASSPRRGSGIKNIQYF.

The V call is TRBV6-2 or TRBV6-3, the J call TRBJ2-7, with 7 nucleotides matching TRBD2. Germline V lookup: CDR1 MNHEY, CDR2 SVGEGT. V gave up 2 bases and J gave up 0 bases; unmatched junction bases: 4. The CDR3 has 15 residues. The CDR3 coding sequence is TGTGCCAGCAGTTACATCGGGGGGTCCTCCTACGAGCAGTACTTC. Its protein product is CASSYIGGSSYEQYF.

This clone has more than one count but fewer than ten. This rearrangement joins TRBV9 to TRBJ2-7; the match to TRBD1 covers 9 bases. CDR3 length: 15 amino acids. J gave up 2 bases and V 0 bases, and 3 bases lay outside the gene matches. Germline V gene data show CDR1 as SGDLS and CDR2 as YYNGEE. CDR3 residues: CASSVADRGTYEQYF. CDR3 in DNA: TGTGCCAGCAGCGTAGCGGACAGGGGTACCTACGAGCAGTACTTC.

The chain links TRBV5-1 to TRBJ2-6; the match to TRBD1 covers 10 bases. After removal of 4 bases from V and 0 bases from J, the junction contained 16 bases not matched to a gene. The CDR3 runs to 21 residues. In germline, CDR1 is SGHRS, CDR2 YFSETQ. The chain's CDR3 is CASSLDPYGQGVFSGANVLTF. CDR3 bases: TGCGCCAGCAGCCTGGACCCTTACGGACAGGGGGTTTTCTCTGGGGCCAACGTCCTGACTTTC. Variable domain in full (rest from reference TRBV5-1 and TRBJ2-6): KAGVTQTPRYLIKTRGQQVTLSCSPISGHRSVSWYQQTPGQGLQFLFEYFSETQRNKGNFPGRFSGRQFSNSRSEMNVSTLELGDSALYLCASSLDPYGQGVFSGANVLTFGAGSRLTVL.

The rearrangement links TRBV19 to TRBJ1-5, with 7 nucleotides matching TRBD1. The J segment lost 3 bases and the V segment lost 1 base, leaving 3 bases of the junction unmatched. The CDR3 consists of 15 residues. CDR1 LNHDA and CDR2 SQIVND come from the germline V gene (reference sequence). In nucleotides, the CDR3 is TGTGCCAGTAGTATAGCGGGACAGCTCAATCAGCCCCAGCATTTT. Protein product: CASSIAGQLNQPQHF.

This clone was counted once. The rearrangement links TRBV2 to TRBJ1-2; D is undetermined. The length of the CDR3 is 16 residues. CDR1 is SNHLY, CDR2 FYNNEI, per germline. Trimming shortened V by 0 bases and J by 4 bases, and 15 bases separated the two germline ends. CDR3 nucleotide sequence: TGTGCCAGCAGTGAAGCGCTTCGGACGGGGTTCTATGGCTACACCTTC. The encoded protein is CASSEALRTGFYGYTF.

The chain uses TRBV2 and TRBJ2-1, with 7 bases aligning to TRBD1. The CDR3 totals 11 residues. The V gene end was trimmed by 5 bases and the J gene end by 11 bases; junction bases not matched to a gene: 3. Germline loops: CDR1 SNHLY, CDR2 FYNNEI. The CDR3 coding sequence is TGTGCCAGCAGTTGGGACAGTAAGCAGTTCTTC. This codes for CASSWDSKQFF.

The chain is built from TRBV7-2 and TRBJ2-1; 7 bases agree with TRBD2. The CDR3 is 15 amino acids. V lost 1 base and J lost 7; bases outside the gene matches: 7. Germline CDR1 and CDR2: SGHTA and FQGNSA. CDR3 sequence (DNA): TGTGCCAGCAGCTTAGAAGCGGGAACTAGGAATGAGCAGTTCTTC. This gives the protein CASSLEAGTRNEQFF.

V gene TRBV19 combines with J gene TRBJ1-4; 9 positions match TRBD1. The CDR3 covers 15 residues. Germline V gene data show CDR1 as LNHDA and CDR2 as SQIVND (reference sequence). The V segment lost 5 bases and the J segment 7 bases; nucleotides outside the gene matches: 8. The CDR3 region is CASSGGRDRVEKLFF. CDR3 DNA sequence: TGTGCCAGTAGTGGAGGTCGGGACAGGGTTGAAAAACTGTTTTTT. The entire variable domain, with the rest obtained from reference TRBV19 and TRBJ1-4, is as follows: DGGITQSPKYLFRKEGQNVTLSCEQNLNHDAMYWYRQDPGQGLRLIYYSQIVNDFQKGDIAEGYSVSREKKESFPLTVTSAQKNPTAFYLCASSGGRDRVEKLFFGSGTQLSVL.

This chain joins TRBV7-6 and TRBJ2-5, with 7 nucleotides matching TRBD1. The V segment lost 4 bases and the J segment 2 bases; nucleotides outside the gene matches: 7. The CDR3 is made up of 15 amino acids. Germline V lookup: CDR1 SGHVS, CDR2 FNYEAQ. The DNA of the CDR3 is TGTGCCAGCAGCTCTTTTCCGGGACAGCAAGAGACCCAGTACTTC. As protein: CASSSFPGQQETQYF.

The J gene is TRBJ1-4, the V gene TRBV5-6; TRBD1 agrees at 7 bases. J was trimmed by 1 base and V by 4 bases; bases with no gene match: 16. Germline loops: CDR1 SGHDT, CDR2 YYEEEE. The CDR3 runs 19 residues. CDR3 nucleotide sequence: TGTGCCAGCAGCCCGACATATCTCGACAGGGCTGGAACTAATGAAAAACTGTTTTTT. Amino acids: CASSPTYLDRAGTNEKLFF.

This clone was seen only once. The chain recombines TRBV12-3 or TRBV12-4 with TRBJ2-7; 7 bases fit TRBD1. The CDR3 spans 12 residues. The V and J ends lost 6 bases and 6 bases, in that order; junction bases with no gene match: 5. The CDR3 sequence: CASSLTGFEQYF. The CDR3 nucleotides are TGTGCCAGCAGCCTGACAGGGTTCGAGCAGTACTTC.

V and J are TRBV30 and TRBJ2-2, with 8 positions matching TRBD1. Germline CDR1 GTSNPN, CDR2 SVGIG (reference sequence). V lost 4 bases and J lost 6; bases outside the gene matches: 4. This CDR3 has 13 residues. CDR3 in DNA: TGTGCCTGGACCCAGGGGGCATCCGGGGAGCTGTTTTTT. As protein: CAWTQGASGELFF. Combining the CDR3 with reference TRBV30 and TRBJ2-2 gives the whole variable domain SQTIHQWPATLVQPVGSPLSLECTVEGTSNPNLYWYRQAAGRGLQLLFYSVGIGQISSEVPQNLSASRPQDRQFILSSKKLLLSDSGFYLCAWTQGASGELFFGEGSRLTVL.

The CDR3 here is CASSYREGKLFF. The CDR3 nucleotides are TGTGCCAGCAGCTACAGGGAGGGAAAACTGTTTTTT. The chain combines TRBV27 with TRBJ1-4; TRBD1 is a possible D gene (6 bases). Germline CDR1 reads MNHEY; CDR2 reads SMNVEV (reference sequence). The CDR3 is 12 residues long. V lost 6 bases and J 10 bases, leaving 12 bases between the germline ends.

The chain employs TRBV19 and TRBJ2-7; 7 bases align to TRBD1. The germline V gene encodes CDR1 LNHDA and CDR2 SQIVND (reference sequence). The V segment lost 3 bases and the J segment 6 bases; nucleotides outside the gene matches: 2. CDR3 size: 12 residues. CDR3 residues: CASSIGQAEQYF. CDR3 coding DNA: TGTGCCAGTAGTATCGGACAGGCCGAGCAGTACTTC.

The V and J genes are TRBV4-3 and TRBJ2-7; D is unclear. V was clipped by 0 bases and J by 2 bases, with 5 bases between them. Looked up from germline, CDR1 is LGHNA and CDR2 is YSLEER. The CDR3 runs to 13 residues. The CDR3 region has the DNA TGCGCCAGCAGCCAAGATCGTGCCTACGAGCAGTACTTC. Translating it yields CASSQDRAYEQYF.

V gene TRBV18 combines with J gene TRBJ2-7; 7 nucleotides agree with TRBD1. Per germline, CDR1 KGHSH and CDR2 LQKENI. The CDR3 has 15 residues. V shed 0 bases, J shed 3 bases, and the junction held 5 bases outside the gene matches. CDR3 coding DNA: TGTGCCAGCTCACCACCGACAGGGCCCATCTACGAGCAGTACTTC. This translates into CASSPPTGPIYEQYF.

The chain has TRBV4-1 and TRBJ1-1; D ambiguous. Trimming left V 1 base short and J 1 base short, with 16 bases between. The CDR3 is 17 amino acids. CDR1 is MGHRA and CDR2 is YSYEKL in the germline V gene. The CDR3 bases are TGCGCCAGCAGCCAAGTGTTTGCTGGTCGGAGGAACACTGAAGCTTTCTTT. Its translation: CASSQVFAGRRNTEAFF.

As concerns this clone: The junction and the germline gene differ at one end; a read error may be behind it. The chain recombines TRBV3-1 (or the pseudogene TRBV3-2) with TRBJ2-7; D might be TRBD2 (6 bases). The CDR3 runs 14 residues. CDR1 and CDR2 from the germline V gene are LGHDT and YNNKEL (reference sequence). This CDR3 is CASSPTATTPGLNF. CDR3 in DNA: TGTGCCAGCAGCCCCACGGCCACGACACCGGGACTGAACTTC.

This chain uses TRBV7-8 with TRBJ1-2; 7 bases match TRBD1. The germline V gene has CDR1 SGHVS and CDR2 FQNEAQ. The CDR3 is made up of 13 amino acids. V lost 0 bases, J lost 6 bases, and 1 base stayed unmatched. CDR3 in amino acids: CASSLATGDGYTF. The CDR3 DNA reads TGTGCCAGCAGCTTAGCTACAGGGGATGGCTACACCTTC.

The CDR3 here is CASSLREQETQYF. In DNA form, the CDR3 reads TGTGCCAGCAGTTTACGAGAACAAGAGACCCAGTACTTC. The chain is built from TRBV12-3 or TRBV12-4 and TRBJ2-5; D gene unclear. The CDR3 contains 13 residues. V was clipped by 2 bases and J by 2 bases, with 6 bases between them.

As DNA, the CDR3 is TGTGCCAGCAGCCTTACCAACCCCGGGACAGCAAATGAAAAACTGTTTTTT. This gives the protein CASSLTNPGTANEKLFF. The J gene is TRBJ1-4, the V gene TRBV6-2 or TRBV6-3, with 7 bases that match TRBD1. CDR1 and CDR2 (germline): MNHEY, SVGEGT. The CDR3 has 17 residues. Germline trimming cut 6 bases from V and 5 bases from J; bases unmatched to any gene: 15.

V gene TRBV29-1 combines with J gene TRBJ2-5; a possible D gene is TRBD1 (6 bases). Between the trimmed V and J ends, which lost 2 bases and 6 bases, there was a span of 13 bases. The CDR3 is 13 residues long. Per the germline V gene, CDR1 is SQVTM and CDR2 is ANQGSEA. This CDR3 reads CSVESTGLKTQYF. The CDR3 DNA sequence: TGCAGCGTTGAATCGACAGGACTTAAGACCCAGTACTTC. Looking up the rest from reference TRBV29-1 and TRBJ2-5 gives the full variable domain: SAVISQKPSRDICQRGTSLTIQCQVDSQVTMMFWYRQQPGQSLTLIATANQGSEATYESGFVIDKFPISRPNLTFSTLTVSNMSPEDSSIYLCSVESTGLKTQYFGPGTRLLVL.